This T cell receptor (beta chain) stems from a study of T cells in tuberculosis. This clone was seen only once. Only in-frame clones appear in the TCRdb table, and some are missing; sequencing was by immunoSEQ multiplex PCR. The sample yields some 22,000 clones, less than 98% seen once. The clonotype comes from a donor under 30 with latent tuberculosis or without tuberculosis infection. Sequencing was performed on PBMCs.

CDR3 protein: CATPGGGGYTF. CDR3 bases: TGTGCCACCCCGGGAGGCGGTGGCTACACCTTC. This chain joins TRBV28 and TRBJ1-2; D not resolved. Germline CDR1 reads MDHEN; CDR2 reads SYDVKM. There are 11 residues in the CDR3. V shed 10 bases and J shed 7 bases, with 13 bases lying between them.